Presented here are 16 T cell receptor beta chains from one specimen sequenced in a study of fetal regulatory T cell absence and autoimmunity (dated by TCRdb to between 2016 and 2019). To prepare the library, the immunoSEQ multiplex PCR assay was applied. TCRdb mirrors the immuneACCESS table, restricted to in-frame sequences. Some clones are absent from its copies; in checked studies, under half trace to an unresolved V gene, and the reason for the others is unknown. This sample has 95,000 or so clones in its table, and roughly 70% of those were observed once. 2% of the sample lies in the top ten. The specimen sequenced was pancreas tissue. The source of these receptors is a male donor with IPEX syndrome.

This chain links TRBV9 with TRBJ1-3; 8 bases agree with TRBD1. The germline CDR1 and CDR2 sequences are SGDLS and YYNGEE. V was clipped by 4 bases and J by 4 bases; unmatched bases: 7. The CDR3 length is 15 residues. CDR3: CASSPQGAVGNTIYF. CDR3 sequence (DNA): TGTGCCAGCAGCCCCCAGGGGGCAGTGGGAAACACCATATATTTT.

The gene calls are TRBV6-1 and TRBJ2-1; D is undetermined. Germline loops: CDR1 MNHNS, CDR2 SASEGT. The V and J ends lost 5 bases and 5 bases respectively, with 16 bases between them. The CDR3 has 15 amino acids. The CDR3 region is CASSRLTAPDNEQFF. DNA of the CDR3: TGTGCCAGCAGTCGTTTGACTGCCCCGGACAATGAGCAGTTCTTC.

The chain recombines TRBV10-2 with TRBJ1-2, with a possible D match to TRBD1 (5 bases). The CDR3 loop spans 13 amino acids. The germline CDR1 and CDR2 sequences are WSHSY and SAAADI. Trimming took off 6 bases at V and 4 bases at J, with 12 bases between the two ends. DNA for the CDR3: TGCGCCAGCAGGCCTAGGGGTTTCTATGGCTACACCTTC. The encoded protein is CASRPRGFYGYTF.

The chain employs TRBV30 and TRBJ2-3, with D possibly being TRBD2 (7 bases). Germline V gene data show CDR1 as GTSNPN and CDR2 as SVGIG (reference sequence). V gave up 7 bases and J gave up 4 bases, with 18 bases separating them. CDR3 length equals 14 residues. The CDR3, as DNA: TGTGCCTTACAGTGGGGGGGGGCAGCAGATACGCAGTATTTT. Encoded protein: CALQWGGAADTQYF.

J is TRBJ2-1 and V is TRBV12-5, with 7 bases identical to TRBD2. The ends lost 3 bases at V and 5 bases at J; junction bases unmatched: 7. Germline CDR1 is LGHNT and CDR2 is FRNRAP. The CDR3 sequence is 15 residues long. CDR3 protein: CASGFGVSGHNEQFF. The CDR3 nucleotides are TGTGCTAGTGGTTTCGGGGTTAGCGGGCACAATGAGCAGTTCTTC.

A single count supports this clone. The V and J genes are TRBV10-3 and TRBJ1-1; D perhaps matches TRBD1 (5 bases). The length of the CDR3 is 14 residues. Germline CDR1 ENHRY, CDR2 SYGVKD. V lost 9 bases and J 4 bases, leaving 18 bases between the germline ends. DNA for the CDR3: TGTGCCATATCCGACATGGGGCCGGGCACTGAAGCTTTCTTT. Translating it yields CAISDMGPGTEAFF.

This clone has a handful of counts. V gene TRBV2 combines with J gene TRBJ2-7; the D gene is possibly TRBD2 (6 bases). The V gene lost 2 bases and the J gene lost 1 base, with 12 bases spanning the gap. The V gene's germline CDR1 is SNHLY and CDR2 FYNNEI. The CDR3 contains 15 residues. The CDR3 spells CASSEWAGRSYEQYF. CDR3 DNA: TGTGCCAGCAGTGAATGGGCGGGGAGGTCCTACGAGCAGTACTTC.

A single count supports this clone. The CDR3: CASSLYGLTPYEQYF. The CDR3, as DNA: TGTGCCAGCAGCTTGTACGGCCTAACCCCCTACGAGCAGTACTTC. The genes are TRBV5-6 and TRBJ2-7, with no clear D. The germline V gene encodes CDR1 SGHDT and CDR2 YYEEEE. The length of the CDR3 is 15 residues. V was cut by 1 base and J by 2 bases, with 13 bases left in between.

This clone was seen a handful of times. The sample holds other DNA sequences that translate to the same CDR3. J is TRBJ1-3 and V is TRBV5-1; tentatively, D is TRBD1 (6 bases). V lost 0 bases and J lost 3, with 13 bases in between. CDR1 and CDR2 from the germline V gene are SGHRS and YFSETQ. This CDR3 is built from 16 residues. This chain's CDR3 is CASSLAGQGFGNTIYF. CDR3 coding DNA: TGCGCCAGCAGCTTGGCCGGGCAGGGGTTTGGAAACACCATATATTTT.

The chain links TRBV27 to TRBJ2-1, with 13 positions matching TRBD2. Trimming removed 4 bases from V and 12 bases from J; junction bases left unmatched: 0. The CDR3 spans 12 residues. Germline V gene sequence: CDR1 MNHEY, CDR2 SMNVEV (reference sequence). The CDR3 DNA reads TGTGCCAGCAGTTGGACTAGCGGGAGGCAGTTCTTC. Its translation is CASSWTSGRQFF.

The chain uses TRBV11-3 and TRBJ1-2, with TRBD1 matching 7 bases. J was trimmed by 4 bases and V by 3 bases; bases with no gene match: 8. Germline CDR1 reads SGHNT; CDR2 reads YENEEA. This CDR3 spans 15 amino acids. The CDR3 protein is CASSFCPTGIYGYTF. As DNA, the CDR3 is TGTGCCAGCAGCTTCTGCCCGACAGGGATCTATGGCTACACCTTC.

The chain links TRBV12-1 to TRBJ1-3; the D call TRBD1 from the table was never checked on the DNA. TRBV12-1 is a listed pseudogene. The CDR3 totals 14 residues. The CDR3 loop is CASSLGQGGNTIYF. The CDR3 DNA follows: TGTGCCAGCAGCTTGGGACAGGGTGGAAACACCATATATTTT.

The CDR3 loop reads CSVGGDRGPLYEQYF. The CDR3 DNA follows: TGCAGCGTTGGGGGGGACAGGGGCCCTCTCTACGAGCAGTACTTC. The gene calls are TRBV29-1 and TRBJ2-7; 10 bases fit TRBD1. In germline, CDR1 is SQVTM, CDR2 ANQGSEA. The length of the CDR3 is 15 residues. After removal of 4 bases from V and 3 bases from J, the junction contained 9 bases not matched to a gene.

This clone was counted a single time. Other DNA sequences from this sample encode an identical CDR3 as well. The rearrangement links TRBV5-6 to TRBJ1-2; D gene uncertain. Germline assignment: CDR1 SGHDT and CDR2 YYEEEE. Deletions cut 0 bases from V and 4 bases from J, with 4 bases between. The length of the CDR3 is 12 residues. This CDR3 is CASSLGGYGYTF. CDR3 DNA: TGTGCCAGCAGCTTGGGCGGCTATGGCTACACCTTC.

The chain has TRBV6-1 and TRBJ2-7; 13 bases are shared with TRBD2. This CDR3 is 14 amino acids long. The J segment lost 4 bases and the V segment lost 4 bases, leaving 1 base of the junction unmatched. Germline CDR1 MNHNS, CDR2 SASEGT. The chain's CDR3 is CASSGTSGGYEQYF. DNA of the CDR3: TGTGCCAGCAGTGGGACTAGCGGGGGTTACGAGCAGTACTTC.

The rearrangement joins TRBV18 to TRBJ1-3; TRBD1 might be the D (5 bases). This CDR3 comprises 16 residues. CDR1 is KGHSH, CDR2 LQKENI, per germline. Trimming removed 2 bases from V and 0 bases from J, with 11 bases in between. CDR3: CASSPGAASSGNTIYF. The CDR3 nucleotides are TGTGCCAGCTCACCAGGGGCAGCGAGCTCTGGAAACACCATATATTTT.